Listed below are T cell receptor beta chains from one sample, sequenced in a study of T cells after yellow fever vaccination. In TCRdb, the 5' RACE reads were re-called with MiXCR into one record per CDR3 protein. The sample has under 55,000 distinct CDR3 sequences; around 6.7% are singletons. Material: CD8+ T cells not binding an NS4B(214-222) dextramer, sorted from PBMCs, obtained roughly 47 days after the first yellow fever vaccination. These receptor sequences come from a man between 18 and 29 years old who received the YFV17D yellow fever vaccine. Each CDR3 is given with its conserved first and last residue.

>TRBV11-2|TRBJ2-7
CASSLGDDEQYF
>TRBV20-1|TRBJ1-2
CSARDGTVYGYTF
>TRBV27|TRBJ2-3
CASSLSTDTQYF
>TRBV19|TRBJ2-1
CASRQSGERNEQFF
>TRBV11-2|TRBJ1-4
CASSFRGIGEKLFF
>TRBV3-1|TRBJ1-2
CASNLMDQGTYGYTF
>TRBV6-2/TRBV6-3|TRBJ2-5
CASSYLWTSGETQYF
>TRBV4-1|TRBJ1-2
CASSQEGRLDYGYTF
>TRBV7-9|TRBJ1-3
CASSSDRVSGNTIYF
>TRBV12-3/TRBV12-4|TRBJ2-2
CASSLEVTEWNTGELFF
>TRBV15|TRBJ1-5
CATSLQGGSQPQHF
>TRBV5-8|TRBJ1-5
CASSAGAGRPQHF
>TRBV2|TRBJ2-5
CASSDLTVMETQYF
>TRBV10-3|TRBJ1-1
CAISESYGGGSSFAEAFF
>TRBV7-6|TRBJ2-4
CASSPGTENIQYF
>TRBV5-5|TRBJ1-1
CASSLGAPGGTEAFF
>TRBV13|TRBJ2-1
CASSLNSGGPYNEQFF
>TRBV29-1|TRBJ1-3
CSVDVRGSGNTIYF
>TRBV4-2|TRBJ2-1
CASGPGGRHNEQFF
>TRBV29-1|TRBJ2-5
CSVEYLIDSQETQYF
>TRBV7-2|TRBJ2-1
CASSLPTGTLTNEQFF
>TRBV20-1|TRBJ2-1
CSARGTSGGQGNEQFF
>TRBV2|TRBJ2-1
CASITGKDNEQFF
>TRBV5-1|TRBJ2-2
CASSLDGPNTGELFF
>TRBV30|TRBJ2-7
CAWSVTYEQYF
>TRBV7-9|TRBJ2-3
CASSPGRVPPDTQYF
>TRBV7-9|TRBJ2-4
CASSSTILAKNIQYF
>TRBV5-1|TRBJ1-2
CASSATGAEDLFYGYTF
>TRBV4-2|TRBJ2-5
CASRRGQNSETQYF
>TRBV7-2|TRBJ1-2
CASPQSPNYGYTF
>TRBV6-5|TRBJ1-1
CASSYSRTGKEAFF
>TRBV7-9|TRBJ2-3
CASSLERGPADTQYF
>TRBV20-1|TRBJ1-1
CSAGRTGVRHEAFF
>TRBV11-2|TRBJ2-7
CASSWGTANEQYF
>TRBV9|TRBJ1-6
CASSVGSGTYNSPLHF
>TRBV6-4|TRBJ2-1
CASAPSGGAYEQFF
>TRBV21-1|TRBJ1-5
CASSKASGVYSNQPQHF
>TRBV20-1|TRBJ2-3
CCAWGLAELSTDTQYF
>TRBV11-2|TRBJ2-7
CASSPIGGGWEQYF
>TRBV28|TRBJ1-1
CASSFPQSPGTEAFF
>TRBV5-1|TRBJ1-1
CASSLRSSSFMNTEAFF
>TRBV9|TRBJ2-1
CASGPGAYNEQFF
>TRBV15|TRBJ2-1
CATRGPMSSYNEQFF
>TRBV7-2|TRBJ2-7
CATSRGNEQYF
>TRBV6-2/TRBV6-3|TRBJ2-5
CASSIADVEETQYF
>TRBV20-1|TRBJ2-7
CSALGQYEQYF
>TRBV4-1|TRBJ2-2
CASSQSPGTGELFF
>TRBV27|TRBJ1-3
CASGLTASGNTIYF
>TRBV4-1|TRBJ1-2
CASSQPDSPNYGYTF
>TRBV4-1|TRBJ2-1
CASSHKEIKDHNEQFF
>TRBV4-3|TRBJ2-3
CASSQDKVVTQYF
>TRBV4-1|TRBJ2-2
CASSDLVANTGELFF
>TRBV20-1|TRBJ2-1
CSAREILRVWSSYNEQFF
>TRBV2|TRBJ1-5
CASTGGLSNQPQHF